This T cell receptor beta chain was profiled in a study of Ad26.COV2.S vaccination and SARS-CoV-2 variants. Study results and caveats: Following vaccination, spike-specific CD8+ and CD4+ T cell responses reportedly exhibited substantial breadth.

The treatment was: approximately 18 received Ad26.COV2.S at low or high dose, single or two shots; roughly 5 received placebo; per-sample allocation not given. Day 63 after the first injection of vaccine or placebo was the sampling time. A note on this clone: Its antigen is unknown.

Clones were sequenced by immunoSEQ multiplex PCR, and TCRdb holds only the in-frame ones, with some missing. The data show 300,000 to 400,000 clones, 75% to 90% seen once. This receptor was taken from a person aged 18-65 years who received the Ad26.COV2.S COVID-19 vaccine or a placebo. The material sequenced was peripheral blood, taken in a trial of Ad26.COV2.S vaccine versus placebo.

Here the CDR3 DNA reads TGTGCCAGCAGTGGAGGAGTCCCCTACGAGCAGTACTTC. It yields the protein CASSGGVPYEQYF. The chain carries TRBV28 and TRBJ2-7; the D gene is possibly TRBD2 (5 bases). Germline CDR1 MDHEN, CDR2 SYDVKM. The CDR3 is made up of 13 amino acids. The V end was cut by 5 bases, the J end by 2 bases, with 10 bases between.